This T cell receptor (beta chain) was observed in a study of T cell responses to AZD1222 COVID-19 vaccine. Study context: Second-dose intervals near 4 or 12 weeks were combined. Study-wide findings and caveats: Within unmutated variant regions lay the reported targets of nearly half of spike-specific TCRs.

About this clone: Its antigen is not identified.

V was shortened by 4 bases and J by 4 bases, with 14 bases between the two germline ends. This CDR3 is 14 amino acids long. The V gene's germline CDR1 is MNHEY and CDR2 SMNVEV (reference sequence). Using immunoSEQ multiplex PCR, the repertoire was profiled, and TCRdb retains in-frame clones only, with some absent. Here the sample spans some 190,000 clones, 88% being singletons. J is TRBJ2-7 and V is TRBV27; D not certain. Material: peripheral blood, obtained on day 0 of AZD1222 vaccination. The clonotype comes from an adult in good health. The CDR3 nucleotides are TGTGCCAGCAGTTATCAACGCTGGGGTTACGAGCAGTACTTC. Protein sequence: CASSYQRWGYEQYF.